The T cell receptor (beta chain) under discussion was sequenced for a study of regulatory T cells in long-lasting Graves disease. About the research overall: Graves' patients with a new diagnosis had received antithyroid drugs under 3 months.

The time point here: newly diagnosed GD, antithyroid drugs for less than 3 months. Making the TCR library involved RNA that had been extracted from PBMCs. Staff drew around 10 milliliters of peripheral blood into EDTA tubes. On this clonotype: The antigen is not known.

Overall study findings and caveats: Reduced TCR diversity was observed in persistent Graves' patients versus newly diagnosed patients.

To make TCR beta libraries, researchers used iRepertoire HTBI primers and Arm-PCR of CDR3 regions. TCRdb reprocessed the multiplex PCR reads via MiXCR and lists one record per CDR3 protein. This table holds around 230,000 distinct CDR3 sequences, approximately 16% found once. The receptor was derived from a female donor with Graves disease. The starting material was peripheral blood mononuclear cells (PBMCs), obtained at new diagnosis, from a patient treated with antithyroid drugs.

Here the CDR3 reads CASSVGLAESTDTQYF. The CDR3 nucleotides read TGTGCCAGCAGCGTAGGACTAGCGGAGAGCACAGATACGCAGTATTTT. This chain joins TRBV9 and TRBJ2-3, with 9 bases that match TRBD2. The length of the CDR3 is 16 residues. With 0 bases clipped from V and 0 bases from J, the junction kept 2 bases outside the gene matches. Per the germline V gene, CDR1 is SGDLS and CDR2 is YYNGEE.